Below are 11 T cell receptor beta chains sequenced from a single sample in a study of cytomegalovirus exposure and HLA in healthy donors. Repertoires were generated with immunoSEQ multiplex PCR, while TCRdb's copy carries only in-frame clones and drops some. This sample has 250,000 or so clones; roughly 87% occur once, and the top ten carry around 13%. Sequenced sample: PBMCs. Receptors were obtained from a man younger than 35 in good health and CMV-seropositive.

This chain joins TRBV9 and TRBJ2-3; D is undetermined. V shed 2 bases and J shed 5 bases, with 12 bases lying between them. Germline CDR1 and CDR2: SGDLS and YYNGEE. The CDR3 is 14 amino acids. The CDR3 here is CASSVPLPRDTQYF. The CDR3, as DNA: TGTGCCAGCAGCGTTCCCTTGCCGCGAGATACGCAGTATTTT.

The V gene is TRBV5-1, the J gene TRBJ2-7, with a weak D call TRBD1 (6 bases). CDR1 is SGHRS, CDR2 YFSETQ, per germline. V shed 4 bases and J shed 0 bases, with 11 bases lying between them. There are 14 residues in the CDR3. The CDR3 is CASSLRQDSYEQYF. CDR3 DNA: TGCGCCAGCAGCCTACGACAGGACTCCTACGAGCAGTACTTC.

V gene TRBV4-3 combines with J gene TRBJ1-2; 10 bases fit TRBD1. CDR3 size: 14 residues. V shed 4 bases and J 6 bases; nucleotides not matched to a gene: 5. Germline CDR1 reads LGHNA; CDR2 reads YSLEER. The CDR3 nucleotides read TGCGCCAGCAGCCCAGACAGGGGGCTGGATGGCTACACCTTC. This sequence encodes CASSPDRGLDGYTF.

This sequence joins TRBV29-1 and TRBJ2-1; 14 nucleotides align to TRBD2. V gave up 6 bases and J gave up 8 bases; unmatched junction bases: 9. This CDR3 spans 15 amino acids. The germline V gene has CDR1 SQVTM and CDR2 ANQGSEA. CDR3 coding DNA: TGCAGCGTAGCGGGACTAGCGGGAGTAATCTATGAGCAGTTCTTC. Encoded protein: CSVAGLAGVIYEQFF.

The rearrangement uses TRBV5-1 and TRBJ2-7; 8 nucleotides line up with TRBD2. This CDR3 contains 14 residues. CDR1 and CDR2 (germline): SGHRS, YFSETQ. The junction had 3 bases not matched to a gene; V was cut back by 2 bases and J by 2 bases. The CDR3 reads CASSLSGSPYEQYF. The CDR3 DNA reads as TGCGCCAGCAGCTTAAGCGGGAGCCCCTACGAGCAGTACTTC.

V is TRBV11-2 and J is TRBJ2-3, with 14 bases lining up with TRBD2. The CDR3 has 18 residues. V lost 1 base and J lost 4; bases outside the gene matches: 7. Germline CDR1 reads SGHAT; CDR2 reads FQNNGV. The CDR3 here is CASSLGWGTSGSADTQYF. The CDR3 DNA follows: TGTGCCAGCAGCTTAGGGTGGGGGACTAGCGGGAGTGCAGATACGCAGTATTTT.

The rearrangement uses TRBV21-1 and TRBJ1-1; the table's D gene call, TRBD1, was not cross checked with the DNA. TRBV21-1 is designated a pseudogene. The CDR3 is 15 amino acids. This CDR3 reads CASSKRRQGIAEAFF. DNA for the CDR3: TGTGCCAGCAGCAAAAGACGGCAGGGAATCGCTGAAGCTTTCTTT.

This chain uses TRBV5-1 with TRBJ2-1; no clear D. CDR3 length equals 15 residues. The V end lost 0 bases, the J end lost 0 bases, and 7 bases lay between the germline ends. The V gene's germline CDR1 is SGHRS and CDR2 YFSETQ. The CDR3 nucleotides are TGCGCCAGCAGCTTGGACGCGAGCTCCTACAATGAGCAGTTCTTC. It translates to CASSLDASSYNEQFF.

The chain carries TRBV11-2 and TRBJ2-1; the D gene is possibly TRBD2 (6 bases). Germline CDR1 is SGHAT and CDR2 is FQNNGV. V dropped 8 bases and J dropped 4 bases, with 15 bases sitting between them. CDR3 length: 14 amino acids. CDR3 DNA sequence: TGTGCCAGCCGACCGGCGGGGCAATACAATGAGCAGTTCTTC. Its translation is CASRPAGQYNEQFF.

The V call is TRBV6-5, the J call TRBJ1-5; D unresolved. This CDR3 region has 13 residues. The germline V gene has CDR1 MNHEY and CDR2 SVGAGI. The ends were cut back, 0 bases at V and 6 bases at J, with 6 bases in the middle. Here the CDR3 reads CASSYSSGQPQHF. The CDR3 DNA follows: TGTGCCAGCAGTTACTCGAGCGGTCAGCCCCAGCATTTT.

The chain uses TRBV5-3 and TRBJ2-1; D not resolved. TRBV5-3 is annotated as an ORF whose role is uncertain. The CDR3 extends over 13 amino acids. The V and J ends lost 2 bases and 2 bases respectively, with 5 bases between them. CDR3 nucleotide sequence: TGTGCCAGAAGCTTCCCTACCTACAATGAGCAGTTCTTC. Protein product: CARSFPTYNEQFF.